What follows are 20 T cell receptor beta chains derived from one specimen sequenced in a study of a mutant IDH1 vaccine in newly diagnosed glioma. Described time point: week 5, during vaccination. Vaccination comprised doses that each held 300 ug of mutant IDH1 20-mer peptide, plus topical imiquimod. These receptors have no identified antigens. Assay used: immunoSEQ multiplex PCR; TCRdb lists only in-frame clones, some missing. Here the sample spans tens of thousands of clones, 89% being singletons. This specimen consisted of PBMCs, obtained from a glioma patient whose treatment included an IDH1 peptide vaccine. These receptors were collected from a man aged 18 to 30 with glioma.

The chain links TRBV7-2 to TRBJ2-2; 14 bases match TRBD2. The CDR3 is 17 residues long. The V segment lost 5 bases and the J segment 10 bases; nucleotides outside the gene matches: 12. Germline loops: CDR1 SGHTA, CDR2 FQGNSA. Here the CDR3 reads CASSPERGLAGGVELFF. For the CDR3, the DNA is TGTGCCAGCAGCCCTGAACGAGGACTAGCGGGAGGTGTGGAGCTGTTTTTT.

The chain recombines TRBV6-1 with TRBJ1-1, with TRBD1 as a possible D gene (6 bases). Between the trimmed V and J ends, which lost 2 bases and 4 bases, there was a span of 14 bases. The CDR3 loop spans 15 amino acids. Germline CDR1 and CDR2: MNHNS and SASEGT. CDR3: CASSESQGLGTEAFF. CDR3 bases: TGTGCCAGCAGTGAATCGCAGGGGCTGGGCACTGAAGCTTTCTTT.

V gene TRBV30 combines with J gene TRBJ2-3; D ambiguous. The CDR3 runs to 13 residues. Germline V gene sequence: CDR1 GTSNPN, CDR2 SVGIG (reference sequence). V was pared by 0 bases and J by 4 bases, with 8 bases between. The CDR3 sequence is CAWSVQSPDTQYF. The CDR3 nucleotides are TGTGCCTGGAGTGTACAGAGCCCAGATACGCAGTATTTT.

The V gene is TRBV15, the J gene TRBJ1-6; D perhaps matches TRBD1 (5 bases). Trimming cost V 8 bases and J 7 bases, with 12 bases left between them. The CDR3 has 13 residues. Germline-derived CDR1 and CDR2 are LNHNV and YYDKDF (reference sequence). The CDR3 here is CATHAGVNSPLHF. CDR3 coding DNA: TGTGCCACCCACGCGGGGGTAAATTCACCCCTCCACTTT. Full variable domain (missing parts from reference TRBV15 and TRBJ1-6): DAMVIQNPRYQVTQFGKPVTLSCSQTLNHNVMYWYQQKSSQAPKLLFHYYDKDFNNEADTPDNFQSRRPNTSFCFLDIRSPGLGDTAMYLCATHAGVNSPLHFGNGTRLTVT.

This chain joins TRBV6-6 and TRBJ1-4; D may be TRBD1 (6 bases). The CDR3 is 16 residues long. Trimming stripped 2 bases from V and 4 bases from J, with 14 bases between. Per germline, CDR1 MNHNY and CDR2 SVGAGI (reference sequence). CDR3 nucleotide sequence: TGTGCCAGCAGTTACGGACGGGGGCCAAGTAATGAAAAACTGTTTTTT. As protein: CASSYGRGPSNEKLFF.

The V call is TRBV4-3, the J call TRBJ2-2, with 10 bases matching TRBD2. The CDR3 runs to 18 residues. Germline V CDR1 and CDR2: LGHNA, YSLEER. Trimming removed 0 bases from V and 1 base from J; junction bases left unmatched: 5. The CDR3 nucleotides are TGCGCCAGCAGCCAAGATCGGACTAGCGGAGGGAACACCGGGGAGCTGTTTTTT. Translation: CASSQDRTSGGNTGELFF.

The rearrangement uses TRBV6-6 and TRBJ1-2; TRBD1 is a possible D gene (5 bases). CDR1 is MNHNY, CDR2 SVGAGI, per germline (reference sequence). The V and J ends lost 2 bases and 4 bases respectively, with 8 bases between them. The CDR3 has 13 residues. DNA of the CDR3: TGTGCCAGCAGTTACGAGGGGAGCTATGGCTACACCTTC. It specifies CASSYEGSYGYTF.

Here the CDR3 reads CASSHTTAPREGYTF. In nucleotides, the CDR3 is TGTGCCAGCAGCCATACGACAGCGCCTAGGGAGGGCTACACCTTC. V gene TRBV7-2 combines with J gene TRBJ1-2; possibly TRBD1 for D (5 bases). Trimming took 5 bases from V and 8 from J, leaving 21 bases between them. The germline gives CDR1 SGHTA, CDR2 FQGNSA. This CDR3 has 15 residues.

In DNA, the CDR3 is TGTGCCAGCAGCGGACCGGGACTAGCGGCCTACGAGCAGTACTTC. It specifies CASSGPGLAAYEQYF. The chain carries TRBV6-5 and TRBJ2-7; TRBD2 agrees at 11 bases. Germline assignment: CDR1 MNHEY and CDR2 SVGAGI. This CDR3 spans 15 amino acids. The V segment lost 6 bases and the J segment 2 bases; nucleotides outside the gene matches: 6.

The chain recombines TRBV2 with TRBJ2-7, with TRBD2 identical over 11 bases. Germline values: CDR1 SNHLY, CDR2 FYNNEI. V was pared by 10 bases and J by 0 bases, with 5 bases of the junction left unmatched. The CDR3 contains 14 residues. CDR3 region: CATGGTSGSYEQYF. CDR3 in DNA: TGTGCCACGGGGGGGACTAGCGGCTCCTACGAGCAGTACTTC.

The chain couples TRBV15 to TRBJ1-1; no clear D. V was clipped by 0 bases and J by 0 bases, with 5 bases between them. Germline V CDR1 and CDR2: LNHNV, YYDKDF (reference sequence). The CDR3 spans 14 residues. The CDR3 bases are TGTGCCACCAGCAGAGATGAGATGAACACTGAAGCTTTCTTT. This gives the protein CATSRDEMNTEAFF.

The chain uses TRBV6-1 and TRBJ1-5; D not resolved. Germline lookup yields CDR1 MNHNS and CDR2 SASEGT. Trimming stripped 3 bases from V and 11 bases from J, with 11 bases between. The CDR3 has 12 amino acids. The CDR3: CASSDSRRSQHF. The CDR3 region has the DNA TGTGCCAGCAGTGACTCCAGGAGGTCCCAGCATTTT.

The gene calls are TRBV7-9 and TRBJ1-4; D is unclear. The germline V gene encodes CDR1 SEHNR and CDR2 FQNEAQ (reference sequence). The CDR3 sequence is 13 residues long. V gave up 5 bases and J gave up 10 bases, with 14 bases separating them. CDR3 protein: CASSPPDLGKLFF. In DNA form, the CDR3 reads TGTGCCAGCAGCCCCCCGGACTTGGGAAAACTGTTTTTT.

This chain joins TRBV5-6 and TRBJ2-1, with 15 bases matching TRBD2. This CDR3 has 17 residues. Germline CDR1 and CDR2: SGHDT and YYEEEE. V trimming: 4 bases; J trimming: 1 base; junction bases outside the gene matches: 3. CDR3 amino acids: CASSPGTSGRSYNEQFF. The CDR3 DNA reads TGTGCCAGCAGCCCAGGGACTAGCGGGAGGTCCTACAATGAGCAGTTCTTC.

The V gene is TRBV4-1, the J gene TRBJ1-1, with a tentative D call TRBD1 (5 bases). Trimming pared 4 bases from V and 3 bases from J, leaving 12 bases between. The CDR3 has 14 amino acids. Germline V gives CDR1 MGHRA, CDR2 YSYEKL. The CDR3, as DNA: TGCGCCAGCAGCCGATGGGGGTGGGACACTGAAGCTTTCTTT. This translates into CASSRWGWDTEAFF.

This clone was counted a single time. This chain uses TRBV30 with TRBJ1-1; D is ambiguous. The CDR3 is 12 amino acids. The V end lost 0 bases, the J end lost 1 base, and 3 bases lay between the germline ends. The germline V gene has CDR1 GTSNPN and CDR2 SVGIG (reference sequence). CDR3 in DNA: TGTGCCTGGAGTGTCCCGAACACTGAAGCTTTCTTT. Protein: CAWSVPNTEAFF.

V usage is TRBV5-6 and J usage is TRBJ1-1, with D tentatively TRBD1 (6 bases). CDR1 and CDR2 from the germline V gene are SGHDT and YYEEEE. This CDR3 region has 16 residues. Trimming took off 4 bases at V and 1 base at J, with 17 bases between the two ends. The CDR3 DNA reads TGTGCCAGCAGCCCGGGGGGGGGCGGGAGGAACACTGAAGCTTTCTTT. Protein: CASSPGGGGRNTEAFF.

This sequence joins TRBV7-8 and TRBJ2-1; perhaps D is TRBD1 or TRBD2 (6 bases each). Germline lookup yields CDR1 SGHVS and CDR2 FQNEAQ. V was cut by 5 bases and J by 2 bases, with 22 bases left in between. This CDR3 has 18 residues. CDR3 coding DNA: TGTGCCAGCAGCCGATCCCCGCCGGGGGCGCGACCCTACAATGAGCAGTTCTTC. Translation: CASSRSPPGARPYNEQFF.

The chain uses TRBV6-5 and TRBJ2-1; 8 bases fit TRBD2. The trim removed 4 bases at V and 2 bases at J, leaving 7 bases unmatched. The CDR3 is made up of 16 amino acids. In germline, CDR1 is MNHEY, CDR2 SVGAGI. The CDR3 spells CASSSKREYAYNEQFF. CDR3 in DNA: TGTGCCAGCAGTTCAAAGCGGGAGTACGCCTACAATGAGCAGTTCTTC.

Details on this clone: The junction and the germline gene differ at one end; a read error may be behind it. The chain couples TRBV2 to TRBJ2-7; 8 positions match TRBD2. The CDR3 runs to 11 residues. Germline values: CDR1 SNHLY, CDR2 FYNNEI. The CDR3 nucleotides read TGTGCCAGCAGCCTAAAACTGGGGACTAGTTTC. It codes for CASSLKLGTSF.